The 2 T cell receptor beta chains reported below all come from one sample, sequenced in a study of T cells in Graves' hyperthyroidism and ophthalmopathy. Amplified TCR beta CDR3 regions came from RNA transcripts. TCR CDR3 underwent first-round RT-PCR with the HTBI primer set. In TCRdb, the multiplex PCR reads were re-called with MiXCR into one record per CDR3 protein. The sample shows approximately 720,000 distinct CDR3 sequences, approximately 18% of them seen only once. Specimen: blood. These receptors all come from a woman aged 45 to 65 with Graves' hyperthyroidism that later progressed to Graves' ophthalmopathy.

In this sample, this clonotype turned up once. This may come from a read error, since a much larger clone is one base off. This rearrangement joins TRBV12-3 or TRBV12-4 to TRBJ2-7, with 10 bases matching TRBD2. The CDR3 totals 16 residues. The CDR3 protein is CASSQVAGGLPYELYF. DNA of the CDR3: TGTGCCAGCAGTCAAGTAGCGGGGGGCCTTCCCTACGAGCTGTACTTC.

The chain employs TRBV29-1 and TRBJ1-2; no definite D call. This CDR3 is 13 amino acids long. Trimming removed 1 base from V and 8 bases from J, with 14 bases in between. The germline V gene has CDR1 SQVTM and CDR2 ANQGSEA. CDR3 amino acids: CSVEAWGVYGYTF. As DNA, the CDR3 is TGCAGCGTTGAAGCTTGGGGAGTTTACGGCTACACCTTC.